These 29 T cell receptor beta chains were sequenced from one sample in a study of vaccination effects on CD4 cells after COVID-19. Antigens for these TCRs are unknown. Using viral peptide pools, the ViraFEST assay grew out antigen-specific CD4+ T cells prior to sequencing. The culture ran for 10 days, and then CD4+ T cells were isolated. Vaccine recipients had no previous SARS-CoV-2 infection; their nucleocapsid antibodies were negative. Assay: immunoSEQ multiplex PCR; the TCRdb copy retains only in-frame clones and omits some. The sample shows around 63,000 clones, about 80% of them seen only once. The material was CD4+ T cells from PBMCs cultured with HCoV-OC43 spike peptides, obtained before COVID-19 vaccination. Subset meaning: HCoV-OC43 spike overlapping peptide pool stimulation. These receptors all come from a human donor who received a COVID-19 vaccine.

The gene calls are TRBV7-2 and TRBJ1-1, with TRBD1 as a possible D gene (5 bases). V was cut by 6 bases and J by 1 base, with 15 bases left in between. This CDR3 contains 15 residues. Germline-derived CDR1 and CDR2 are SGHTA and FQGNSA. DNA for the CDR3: TGTGCCAGCAGTGAACGGGGGTTTACGAACACTGAAGCTTTCTTT. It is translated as CASSERGFTNTEAFF.

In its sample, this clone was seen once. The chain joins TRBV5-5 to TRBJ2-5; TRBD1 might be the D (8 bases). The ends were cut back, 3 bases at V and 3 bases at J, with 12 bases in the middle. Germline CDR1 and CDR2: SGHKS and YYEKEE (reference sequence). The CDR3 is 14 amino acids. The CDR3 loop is CASSWGGQEETQYF. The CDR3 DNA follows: TGTGCCAGCAGCTGGGGGGGACAGGAAGAGACCCAGTACTTC.

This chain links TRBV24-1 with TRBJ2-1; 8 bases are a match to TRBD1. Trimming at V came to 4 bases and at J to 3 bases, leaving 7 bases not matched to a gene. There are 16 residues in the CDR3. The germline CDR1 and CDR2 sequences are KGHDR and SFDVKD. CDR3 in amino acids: CATSDPNRGNYNEQFF. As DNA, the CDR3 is TGTGCCACCAGTGACCCGAACAGGGGGAACTACAATGAGCAGTTCTTC.

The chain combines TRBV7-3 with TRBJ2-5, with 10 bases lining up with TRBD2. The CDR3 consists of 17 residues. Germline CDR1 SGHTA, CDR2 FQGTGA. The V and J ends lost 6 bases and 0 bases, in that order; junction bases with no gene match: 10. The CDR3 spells CASRDPGTSVYQETQYF. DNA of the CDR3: TGTGCCAGCAGGGATCCCGGGACTAGCGTTTACCAAGAGACCCAGTACTTC.

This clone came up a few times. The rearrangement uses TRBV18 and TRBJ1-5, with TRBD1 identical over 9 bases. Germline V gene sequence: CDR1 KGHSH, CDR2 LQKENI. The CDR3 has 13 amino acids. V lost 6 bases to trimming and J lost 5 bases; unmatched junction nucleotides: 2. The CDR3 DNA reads TGTGCCAGCTCGCGGGACAGGGATCAGCCCCAGCATTTT. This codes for CASSRDRDQPQHF.

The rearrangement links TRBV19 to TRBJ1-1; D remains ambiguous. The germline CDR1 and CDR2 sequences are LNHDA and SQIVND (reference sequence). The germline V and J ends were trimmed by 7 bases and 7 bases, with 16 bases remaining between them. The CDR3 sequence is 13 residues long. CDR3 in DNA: TGTGCCAGTAACCACCCTGTTGGGGTTGAAGCTTTCTTT. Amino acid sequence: CASNHPVGVEAFF.

The CDR3 loop reads CASSLTEPYNSPLHF. The DNA for the CDR3 is TGTGCCAGCAGCCTGACGGAGCCTTATAATTCACCCCTCCACTTT. The V gene is TRBV3-1 (or the pseudogene TRBV3-2), the J gene TRBJ1-6; D uncertain. V was pared by 4 bases and J by 4 bases, with 11 bases between. Germline CDR1 is LGHDT and CDR2 is YNNKEL (reference sequence). The CDR3 runs 15 residues.

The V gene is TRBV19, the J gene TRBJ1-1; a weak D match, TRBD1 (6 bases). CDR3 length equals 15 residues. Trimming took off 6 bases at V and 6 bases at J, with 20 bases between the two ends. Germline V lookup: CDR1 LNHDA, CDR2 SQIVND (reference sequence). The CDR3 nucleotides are TGTGCCAGTAGAAAACAGGGAACGGGTGGGGCTGAAGCTTTCTTT. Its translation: CASRKQGTGGAEAFF. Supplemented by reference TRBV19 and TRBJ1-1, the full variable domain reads DGGITQSPKYLFRKEGQNVTLSCEQNLNHDAMYWYRQDPGQGLRLIYYSQIVNDFQKGDIAEGYSVSREKKESFPLTVTSAQKNPTAFYLCASRKQGTGGAEAFFGQGTRLTVV.

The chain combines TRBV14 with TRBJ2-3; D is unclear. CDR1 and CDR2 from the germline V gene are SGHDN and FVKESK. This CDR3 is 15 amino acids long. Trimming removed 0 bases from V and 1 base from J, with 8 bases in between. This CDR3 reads CASSQERYGTDTQYF. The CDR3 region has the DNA TGTGCCAGCAGCCAAGAACGTTACGGCACAGATACGCAGTATTTT.

The CDR3 DNA reads as TGTGCCAGCAGCTTCCTCAGGACAGGACCTAACTATGGCTACACCTTC. It is translated as CASSFLRTGPNYGYTF. The chain links TRBV5-6 to TRBJ1-2; 7 bases line up with TRBD1. This CDR3 is 16 amino acids long. J lost 0 bases, V lost 2 bases, and 7 bases had no gene match. Germline V gene lookup returns CDR1 SGHDT and CDR2 YYEEEE.

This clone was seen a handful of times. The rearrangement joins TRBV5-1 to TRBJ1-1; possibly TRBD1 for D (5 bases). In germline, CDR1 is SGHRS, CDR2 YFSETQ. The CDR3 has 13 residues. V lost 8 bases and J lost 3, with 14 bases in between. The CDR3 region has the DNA TGCGCCAGTAACCTGGGGACGGACACTGAAGCTTTCTTT. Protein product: CASNLGTDTEAFF.

As DNA, the CDR3 is TGTGCCAGCAGCCAAGACCGCTATGGCTACACCTTC. Its protein product is CASSQDRYGYTF. This chain connects TRBV3-1 (or the pseudogene TRBV3-2) to TRBJ1-2; no firm D call. Germline CDR1 and CDR2: LGHDT and YNNKEL (reference sequence). Trimming stripped 0 bases from V and 4 bases from J, with 3 bases between. The CDR3 is 12 amino acids.

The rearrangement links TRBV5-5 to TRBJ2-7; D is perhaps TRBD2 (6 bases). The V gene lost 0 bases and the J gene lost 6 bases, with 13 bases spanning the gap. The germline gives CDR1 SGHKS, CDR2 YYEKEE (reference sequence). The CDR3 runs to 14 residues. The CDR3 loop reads CASSLGAGLTEQYV. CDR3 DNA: TGTGCCAGCAGCTTGGGGGCGGGGCTCACCGAGCAGTACGTC.

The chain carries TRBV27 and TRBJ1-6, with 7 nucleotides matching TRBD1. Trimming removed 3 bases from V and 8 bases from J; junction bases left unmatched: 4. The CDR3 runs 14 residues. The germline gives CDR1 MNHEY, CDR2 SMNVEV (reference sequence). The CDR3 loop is CASSLDRKDSPLHF. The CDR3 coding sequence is TGTGCCAGCAGTTTGGACAGGAAAGATTCACCCCTCCACTTT.

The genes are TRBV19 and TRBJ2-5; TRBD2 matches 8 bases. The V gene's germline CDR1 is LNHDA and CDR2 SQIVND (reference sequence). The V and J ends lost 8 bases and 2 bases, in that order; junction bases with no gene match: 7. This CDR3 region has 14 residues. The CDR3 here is CASSPGGGQETQYF. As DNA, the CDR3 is TGTGCCAGTTCCCCCGGGGGGGGTCAAGAGACCCAGTACTTC.

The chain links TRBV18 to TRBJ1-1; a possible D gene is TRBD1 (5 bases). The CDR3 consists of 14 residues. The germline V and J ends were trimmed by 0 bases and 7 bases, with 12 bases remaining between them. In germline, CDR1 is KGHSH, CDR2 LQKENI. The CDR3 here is CASSPPRTGSEAFF. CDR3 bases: TGTGCCAGCTCACCACCCCGTACAGGTAGTGAAGCTTTCTTT.

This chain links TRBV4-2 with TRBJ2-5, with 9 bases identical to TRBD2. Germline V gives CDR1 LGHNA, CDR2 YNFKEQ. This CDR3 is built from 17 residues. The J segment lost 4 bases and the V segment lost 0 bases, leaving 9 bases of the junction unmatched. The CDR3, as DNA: TGTGCCAGCAGCCAAGATTATTTGCGGGGGGGCCGAGAGACCCAGTACTTC. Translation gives CASSQDYLRGGRETQYF.

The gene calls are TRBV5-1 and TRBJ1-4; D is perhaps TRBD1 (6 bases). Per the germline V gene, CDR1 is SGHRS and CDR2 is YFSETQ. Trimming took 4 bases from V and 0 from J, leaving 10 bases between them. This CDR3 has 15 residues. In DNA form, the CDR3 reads TGCGCCAGCAGCACGGGACAATCAACTAATGAAAAACTGTTTTTT. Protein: CASSTGQSTNEKLFF.

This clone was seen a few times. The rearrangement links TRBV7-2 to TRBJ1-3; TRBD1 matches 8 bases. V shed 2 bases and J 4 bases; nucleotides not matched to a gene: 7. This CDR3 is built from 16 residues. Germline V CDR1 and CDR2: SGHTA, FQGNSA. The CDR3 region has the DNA TGTGCCAGCAGCTTATACCAGGGGGCGCGGGGAAACACCATATATTTT. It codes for CASSLYQGARGNTIYF.

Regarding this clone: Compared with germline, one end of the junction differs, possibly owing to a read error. This chain's CDR3 is CASSIGRNTNTQYF. DNA of the CDR3: TGTGCCAGTAGTATCGGACGGAACACAAATACGCAGTATTTT. The V call is TRBV19, the J call TRBJ2-3; D remains unclear. This CDR3 region has 14 residues. CDR1 is LNHDA, CDR2 SQIVND, per germline (reference sequence).

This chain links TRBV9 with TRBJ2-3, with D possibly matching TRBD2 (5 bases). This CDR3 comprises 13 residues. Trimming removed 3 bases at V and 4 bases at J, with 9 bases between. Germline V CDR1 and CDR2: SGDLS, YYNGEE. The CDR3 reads CASSGQAADTQYF. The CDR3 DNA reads TGTGCCAGCAGCGGACAAGCGGCAGATACGCAGTATTTT.

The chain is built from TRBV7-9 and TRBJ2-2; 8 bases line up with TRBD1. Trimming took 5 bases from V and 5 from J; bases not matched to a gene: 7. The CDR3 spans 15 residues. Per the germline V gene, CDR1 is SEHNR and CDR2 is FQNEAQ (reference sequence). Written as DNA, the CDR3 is TGTGCCAGCAGCGGTGGACAGGGATGGACCGGGGAGCTGTTTTTT. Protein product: CASSGGQGWTGELFF.

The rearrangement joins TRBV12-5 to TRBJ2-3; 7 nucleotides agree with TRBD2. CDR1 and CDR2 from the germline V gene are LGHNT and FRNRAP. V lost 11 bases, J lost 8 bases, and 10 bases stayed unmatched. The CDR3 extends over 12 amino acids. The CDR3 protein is CASLGGYVTQYF. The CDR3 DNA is TGTGCTTCCCTGGGAGGGTATGTTACGCAGTATTTT. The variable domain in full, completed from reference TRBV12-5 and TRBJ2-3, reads DARVTQTPRHKVTEMGQEVTMRCQPILGHNTVFWYRQTMMQGLELLAYFRNRAPLDDSGMPKDRFSAEMPDATLATLKIQPSEPRDSAVYFCASLGGYVTQYFGPGTRLTVL.

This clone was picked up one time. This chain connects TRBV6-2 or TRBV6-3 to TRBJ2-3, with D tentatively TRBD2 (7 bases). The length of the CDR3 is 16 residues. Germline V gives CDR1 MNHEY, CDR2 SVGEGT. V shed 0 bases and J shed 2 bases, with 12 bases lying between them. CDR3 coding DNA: TGTGCCAGCAGTTACTCGAGGGGGGGCCCCACAGATACGCAGTATTTT. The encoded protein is CASSYSRGGPTDTQYF.

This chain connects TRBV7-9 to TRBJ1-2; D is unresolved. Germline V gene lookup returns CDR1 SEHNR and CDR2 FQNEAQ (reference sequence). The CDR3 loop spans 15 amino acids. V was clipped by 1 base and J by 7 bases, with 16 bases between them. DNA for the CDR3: TGTGCCAGCAGCTTAGATGAGAGATCGACGGGTGGCTACACCTTC. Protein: CASSLDERSTGGYTF.

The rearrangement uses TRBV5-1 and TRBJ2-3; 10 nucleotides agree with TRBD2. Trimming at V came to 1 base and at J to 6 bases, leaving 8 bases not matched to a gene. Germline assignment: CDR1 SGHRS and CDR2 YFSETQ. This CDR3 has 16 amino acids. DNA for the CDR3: TGCGCCAGCAGCTTGTTGGCTAGCGGGGGCGGGGATACGCAGTATTTT. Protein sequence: CASSLLASGGGDTQYF. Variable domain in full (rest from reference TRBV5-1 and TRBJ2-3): KAGVTQTPRYLIKTRGQQVTLSCSPISGHRSVSWYQQTPGQGLQFLFEYFSETQRNKGNFPGRFSGRQFSNSRSEMNVSTLELGDSALYLCASSLLASGGGDTQYFGPGTRLTVL.

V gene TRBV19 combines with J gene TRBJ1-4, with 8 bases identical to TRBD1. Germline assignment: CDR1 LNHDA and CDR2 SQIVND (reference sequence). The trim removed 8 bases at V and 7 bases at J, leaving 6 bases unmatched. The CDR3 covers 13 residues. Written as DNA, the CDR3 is TGTGCCAGTCTGGACAGGGCTGGTGAAAAACTGTTTTTT. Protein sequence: CASLDRAGEKLFF.

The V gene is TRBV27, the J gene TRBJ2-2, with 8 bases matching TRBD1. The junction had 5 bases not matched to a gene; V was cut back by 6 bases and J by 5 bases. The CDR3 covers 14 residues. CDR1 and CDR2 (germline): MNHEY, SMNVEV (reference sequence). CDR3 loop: CASRGTGRTGELFF. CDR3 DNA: TGTGCCAGCAGGGGGACAGGCCGAACCGGGGAGCTGTTTTTT.

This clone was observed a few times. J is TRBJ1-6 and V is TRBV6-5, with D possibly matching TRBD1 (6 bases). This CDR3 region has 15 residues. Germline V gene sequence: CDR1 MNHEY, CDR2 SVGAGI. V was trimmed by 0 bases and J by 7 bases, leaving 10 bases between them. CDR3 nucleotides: TGTGCCAGCAGTTACTCGCGGCAGGGGAATTCACCCCTCCACTTT. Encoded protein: CASSYSRQGNSPLHF.